A single sample is the source of the 10 T cell receptor beta chains below, sequenced in a study of blood T cell repertoires in COVID-19. This table comes from immunoSEQ multiplex PCR, and its TCRdb copy is limited to in-frame clones, with some not included. Of 150,000 to 200,000 clones listed, approximately 80% are singletons. Sequenced material: PBMCs or T cells enriched from blood (not recorded which). Receptors originate from a middle-aged man who had recovered from COVID-19.

The rearrangement links TRBV7-8 to TRBJ2-1; 7 positions agree with TRBD1. CDR1 SGHVS and CDR2 FQNEAQ come from the germline V gene. The CDR3 has 17 amino acids. After removal of 0 bases from V and 7 bases from J, the junction contained 12 bases not matched to a gene. The CDR3 reads CASSLAALTGLVNEQFF. Here the CDR3 DNA reads TGTGCCAGCAGCTTAGCCGCCTTGACAGGGTTGGTGAATGAGCAGTTCTTC. Drawing the rest from reference TRBV7-8 and TRBJ2-1, the complete variable domain is GAGVSQSPRYKVAKRGQDVALRCDPISGHVSLFWYQQALGQGPEFLTYFQNEAQLDKSGLPSDRFFAERPEGSVSTLKIQRTQQEDSAVYLCASSLAALTGLVNEQFFGPGTRLTVL.

The chain employs TRBV6-5 and TRBJ1-2, with 7 nucleotides matching TRBD1. Germline CDR1 MNHEY, CDR2 SVGAGI. J was trimmed by 8 bases and V by 4 bases; bases with no gene match: 13. The CDR3 extends over 15 amino acids. The CDR3: CASSSRQGSLGGYTF. CDR3 nucleotides: TGTGCCAGCAGTTCTAGACAGGGATCGCTGGGGGGCTACACCTTC.

The chain couples TRBV7-9 to TRBJ2-3, with D hard to call. Germline V CDR1 and CDR2: SEHNR, FQNEAQ (reference sequence). V dropped 5 bases and J dropped 1 base, with 4 bases sitting between them. This CDR3 region has 12 residues. The CDR3 DNA reads as TGTGCCAGCAGCCCAGGCACAGATACGCAGTATTTT. Its protein product is CASSPGTDTQYF.

V gene TRBV12-1 combines with J gene TRBJ1-1; the DNA was not compared with TRBD1, the D call given in the table. TRBV12-1 corresponds to a pseudogene. This CDR3 is built from 16 residues. DNA of the CDR3: TGTGCCAGCAGCTTTATTAGATCGACAGAGAACACTGAAGCTTTCTTT. It translates to CASSFIRSTENTEAFF.

This chain joins TRBV24-1 and TRBJ1-5; 8 bases map to TRBD1. Germline trimming cut 2 bases from V and 2 bases from J; bases unmatched to any gene: 4. CDR1 and CDR2 (germline): KGHDR, SFDVKD. The CDR3 length is 16 residues. CDR3 DNA sequence: TGTGCCACCAGTGATTCATCGACAGGGGGCAATCAGCCCCAGCATTTT. Its translation is CATSDSSTGGNQPQHF.

The chain couples TRBV6-2 or TRBV6-3 to TRBJ1-5; perhaps TRBD1 as D (6 bases). This CDR3 spans 14 amino acids. The ends were cut back, 6 bases at V and 3 bases at J, with 12 bases in the middle. CDR1 is MNHEY, CDR2 SVGEGT, per germline. Here the CDR3 reads CASSLTGFNQPQHF. The CDR3 nucleotides are TGTGCCAGCAGCTTAACAGGGTTCAATCAGCCCCAGCATTTT.

There are a few counts of this clone. The V gene is TRBV5-1, the J gene TRBJ1-3; TRBD1 might be the D (5 bases). Germline V CDR1 and CDR2: SGHRS, YFSETQ. V lost 4 bases to trimming and J lost 0 bases, with 11 bases between them. The CDR3 consists of 15 residues. CDR3 sequence reads: CASSAQGLSGNTIYF. The CDR3 DNA reads TGCGCCAGCAGCGCCCAGGGTCTCTCTGGAAACACCATATATTTT. The variable domain in full, completed from reference TRBV5-1 and TRBJ1-3, reads KAGVTQTPRYLIKTRGQQVTLSCSPISGHRSVSWYQQTPGQGLQFLFEYFSETQRNKGNFPGRFSGRQFSNSRSEMNVSTLELGDSALYLCASSAQGLSGNTIYFGEGSWLTVV.

The chain carries TRBV28 and TRBJ2-5; D uncertain. V lost 3 bases, J lost 4 bases, and 9 bases lay in between. Germline CDR1 MDHEN, CDR2 SYDVKM. The CDR3 is made up of 13 amino acids. CDR3 protein: CASSFLRVETQYF. CDR3 bases: TGTGCCAGCAGTTTCCTTAGAGTAGAGACCCAGTACTTC.

The J gene is TRBJ2-1, the V gene TRBV4-1, with 9 nucleotides matching TRBD2. J was trimmed by 6 bases and V by 0 bases; bases with no gene match: 6. The CDR3 is 16 residues long. Germline CDR1 MGHRA, CDR2 YSYEKL. CDR3 sequence: CASSQDLAGGRNEQFF. Here the CDR3 DNA reads TGCGCCAGCAGCCAAGATCTGGCGGGGGGGCGCAATGAGCAGTTCTTC.

The chain recombines TRBV4-1 with TRBJ1-1; D unclear. Germline CDR1 and CDR2: MGHRA and YSYEKL. Trimming stripped 4 bases from V and 0 bases from J, with 9 bases between. CDR3 length: 14 residues. The CDR3 nucleotides read TGCGCCAGCAGCCTTCGCCCGGTGAACACTGAAGCTTTCTTT. Translating gives CASSLRPVNTEAFF.